This T cell receptor (beta chain) was documented in a study of esophageal squamous cell carcinoma under preoperative chemotherapy. Study-level information: Samples included peripheral blood T cells as well as tumor-infiltrating lymphocytes. Broader study findings: Chemotherapy was followed by significantly higher TCR diversity in peripheral T cells only, not tumor-infiltrating lymphocytes.

There are 14 residues in the CDR3. V was cut by 7 bases and J by 0 bases, with 12 bases left in between. Germline V gives CDR1 MNHNS, CDR2 SASEGT. Time point given: before preoperative PTX-NDP chemotherapy. TCRdb reprocessed the PCR reads via MiXCR and lists one record per CDR3 protein. The sample includes about 12,000 distinct CDR3 sequences, around half of them seen just once. Relative to its sample, this clonotype is medium-sized. Its antigen is not identified. This TCR derives from a human donor with esophageal squamous cell carcinoma. The donor label of this sample is uncertain. The V gene is TRBV6-1, the J gene TRBJ1-1; no firm D call. Sample collection occurred from a patient given preoperative chemotherapy. CDR3 residues: CASNPPTVNTEAFF. The CDR3 bases are TGTGCCAGCAACCCACCAACAGTGAACACTGAAGCTTTCTTT.